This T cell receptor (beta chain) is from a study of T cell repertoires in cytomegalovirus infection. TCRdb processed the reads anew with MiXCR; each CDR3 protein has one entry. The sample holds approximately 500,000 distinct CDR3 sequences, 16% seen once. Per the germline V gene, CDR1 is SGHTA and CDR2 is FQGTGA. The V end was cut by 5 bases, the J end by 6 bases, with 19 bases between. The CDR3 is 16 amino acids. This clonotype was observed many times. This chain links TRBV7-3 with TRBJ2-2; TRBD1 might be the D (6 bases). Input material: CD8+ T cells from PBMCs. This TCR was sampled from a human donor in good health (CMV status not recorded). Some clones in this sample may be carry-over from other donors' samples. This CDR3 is CASSPRPRTEAGELFF. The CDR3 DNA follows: TGTGCCAGCAGCCCTCGCCCGAGGACAGAGGCCGGGGAGCTGTTTTTT.